This T cell receptor beta chain was observed in a study of shared clonotypes between healthy human individuals. On this clone itself: Its target is not known.

Per the study methods: With immunoSEQ giving junction-only sequences and no quality scores, filtering differed. Data came from immunoSEQ multiplex PCR; TCRdb stores just in-frame clones and leaves some out. V, J and clone size derive from that table, while D and trimming were established from the DNA sequence. The table has 1.4 million to 1.5 million clones, around 95% seen once. Division of CD4+ cells produced a CD45RA+ naive subset and a CD45RA-negative memory subset. The germline CDR1 and CDR2 sequences are SGDLS and YYNGEE. Trimming removed 6 bases at V and 6 bases at J, with 4 bases between. The CDR3 sequence is 10 residues long. General study findings and limits: Represented diversity (both genetic and exposure-history) was limited by the small number of donors. Relative to memory subsets, naive subsets generally showed larger estimated richness.

V and J are TRBV9 and TRBJ2-4; no reliable D call. The clonotype originates from a man aged 25 to 40 in good health. The material sequenced was naive CD4+ T cells sorted from blood. Subset here: CD45RA+ positively selected. In DNA, the CDR3 is TGTGCCAGCACCCGAAACATTCAGTACTTC. As protein: CASTRNIQYF.